Listed below are T cell receptor beta chains from one sample, sequenced in a study of CD8+ T cells in alopecia areata. Sequencing used immunoSEQ multiplex PCR; TCRdb keeps in-frame clones, though not all of them. The sample has roughly 170,000 clones, around 50% seen once. The source was CD4+ T cells sorted from blood, collected at week 0. The receptors were sampled from a human donor with alopecia areata. CDR3s include the opening cysteine and the closing phenylalanine or tryptophan. The order of the fields is CDR3 DNA, CDR3 protein, J gene, clone size, V gene, D gene. The D gene is left open where the match is weak. Some rows mark clone size as missing; the rest say once, few, many or name a class of expanded clone.

TGTGCCAGCAGAAGGGGACAGGGAGGTTCACCCCTCCACTTT,CASRRGQGGSPLHF,TRBJ1-6,NA,TRBV6-5,TRBD1
TGTGCCAGCAGCCTCACGGAGACCCAGTACTTC,CASSLTETQYF,TRBJ2-5,NA,TRBV7-9,NA
TGCAGCGCTCAGGGAAGGCTTATAGATACGCAGTATTTT,CSAQGRLIDTQYF,TRBJ2-3,NA,TRBV29-1,NA
TGCAGCGACGACCAGGCGAAATGTGGCTACACCTTC,CSDDQAKCGYTF,TRBJ1-2,NA,TRBV29-1,NA
TGTGCCAGCAGCTTAGGGCCTAGTGGGTATGGCTACACCTTC,CASSLGPSGYGYTF,TRBJ1-2,NA,TRBV7-9,NA
TGTGCCTGGAGTGGACTAGCGGGGGGGAGGGCCCAGTACTTC,CAWSGLAGGRAQYF,TRBJ2-5,few,TRBV30,TRBD2
TGTGCCAGCTCACCTGAGGGGGATACGCAGTATTTT,CASSPEGDTQYF,TRBJ2-3,NA,TRBV18,NA
TGTGCCTGGAGTCCCTCAAAAGCTCTGGGTTTAGAGACCCAGTACTTC,CAWSPSKALGLETQYF,TRBJ2-5,few,TRBV30,NA
TGCAGCGTCGCACTGGTTACTGAAGCTTTCTTT,CSVALVTEAFF,TRBJ1-1,NA,TRBV29-1,NA
TGCAGCTCGGCAGGGATAGGGTATGGCTACACCTTC,CSSAGIGYGYTF,TRBJ1-2,few,TRBV29-1,NA
TGTGCCAGCAGCTTGACCGACAGGGGGGTTAACGAGCAGTACTTC,CASSLTDRGVNEQYF,TRBJ2-7,NA,TRBV7-2,TRBD1
TGTGCCAGCAGCTGGCGGGAGGGCAATCAGCCCCAGCATTTT,CASSWREGNQPQHF,TRBJ1-5,NA,TRBV7-8,NA
TGTGCCAGCAGCCCGGACACCACCTACGAGCAGTACTTC,CASSPDTTYEQYF,TRBJ2-7,NA,TRBV7-9,NA
TGTGCCATCAGGGGGGACAGCACAGATACGCAGTATTTT,CAIRGDSTDTQYF,TRBJ2-3,NA,TRBV10-3,NA
TGTGCCATCAGGAGGGACAGGACCAGCACAGATACGCAGTATTTT,CAIRRDRTSTDTQYF,TRBJ2-3,NA,TRBV10-3,TRBD1
TGTGCCAGCAGCTTCACCGGAGCGGGGCAAGAGACCCAGTACTTC,CASSFTGAGQETQYF,TRBJ2-5,NA,TRBV7-9,TRBD2
TGTGCCAGCAGCTTAGGGCGGGGCGATACGCAGTATTTT,CASSLGRGDTQYF,TRBJ2-3,NA,TRBV7-9,NA
TGTGCCAGCAGCTTGGCCGGCGGCATTGGATCAGATACGCAGTATTTT,CASSLAGGIGSDTQYF,TRBJ2-3,NA,TRBV5-4,NA
TGTGCCAGCATGGGTAGGGGATCTAACTATGGCTACACCTTC,CASMGRGSNYGYTF,TRBJ1-2,NA,TRBV2,NA
TGTGCCAGCTCACCAACTAGCGGACAAGAGACCCAGTACTTC,CASSPTSGQETQYF,TRBJ2-5,NA,TRBV18,TRBD2
TGTGCCAGCAGCTACAGGGATAATTCACCCCTCCACTTT,CASSYRDNSPLHF,TRBJ1-6,NA,TRBV7-9,NA
TGTGCCAGCAGCCAGCACCTTGAGAGTGAAAAACTGTTTTTT,CASSQHLESEKLFF,TRBJ1-4,NA,TRBV7-9,NA
TGTGCCAGCAGCCAACAGGGACCCTACGAGCAGTACTTC,CASSQQGPYEQYF,TRBJ2-7,NA,TRBV4-2,NA
TGCAGCGTTGAAGATAGACGGGGGGGGCCAGATACGCAGTATTTT,CSVEDRRGGPDTQYF,TRBJ2-3,NA,TRBV29-1,TRBD2
TGTGCCAGCAGTTTTGATGGCTCCTATAATTCACCCCTCCACTTT,CASSFDGSYNSPLHF,TRBJ1-6,NA,TRBV14,NA
TGTGCCACCAGCATTCAGGGAGGTCAGCCCCAGCATTTT,CATSIQGGQPQHF,TRBJ1-5,few,TRBV15,NA
TGTGCCAGCAGCGTAGCTGTTCGGACAGGGGAAGAAAAACTGTTTTTT,CASSVAVRTGEEKLFF,TRBJ1-4,few,TRBV9,TRBD1
TGCGCCAGCAGCTTTGACAGGTACGAGCAGTACTTC,CASSFDRYEQYF,TRBJ2-7,NA,TRBV5-1,NA
TGTGCCAGCAGACAGGGGGCGAACACTGAAGCTTTCTTT,CASRQGANTEAFF,TRBJ1-1,few,TRBV6-5,TRBD1
TGCAGCGTTGAAGGGAGACACTACGAGCAGTACTTC,CSVEGRHYEQYF,TRBJ2-7,NA,TRBV29-1,NA
TGTGCCTGGAGGACCTTCTCCTACGAGCAGTACTTC,CAWRTFSYEQYF,TRBJ2-7,NA,TRBV30,NA
TGTGCCAGCTCACCTTTCGCGGTGGAGCGGGGGGCCTCGGGGTTTCGGCAGTTCTTC,CASSPFAVERGASGFRQFF,TRBJ2-1,NA,TRBV18,TRBD2
TGTGCCAGCAGTCCGCTAGCGGGGGGGCCTTACCATGAAGAGACCCAGTACTTC,CASSPLAGGPYHEETQYF,TRBJ2-5,few,TRBV27,TRBD2
TGCAGCGTTGATGGAAAAGCTGGGGGGTGGCGAGCTTTCTTT,CSVDGKAGGWRAFF,TRBJ1-1,few,TRBV29-1,NA
TGCAGTGCTAGGGTCCAGGAGACCCAGTACTTC,CSARVQETQYF,TRBJ2-5,NA,TRBV20-1,NA
TGTGCCAGCAGTTCCGGGACAGGACACAATGAGCAGTTCTTC,CASSSGTGHNEQFF,TRBJ2-1,once,TRBV2,TRBD1
TGTGCCTGGAGTGTTGGACAGGGAAAGACCCAGTACTTC,CAWSVGQGKTQYF,TRBJ2-5,NA,TRBV30,TRBD1
TGTGCCACCAGTGACCCCGGGACGGGCACCACCGGGGAGCTGTTTTTT,CATSDPGTGTTGELFF,TRBJ2-2,few,TRBV25-1,NA
TGCGCCAGCAGCTTGGCCCTCGGGACTAGCGACGGGGAGCTGTTTTTT,CASSLALGTSDGELFF,TRBJ2-2,once,TRBV5-1,TRBD2
TGTGCCAGCAGTCCCAGGGCCCGTGAGACCCAGTACTTC,CASSPRARETQYF,TRBJ2-5,NA,TRBV25-1,NA
TGCGCCAGCAGCGTGACAGGGGATAATTCACCCCTCCACTTT,CASSVTGDNSPLHF,TRBJ1-6,NA,TRBV5-1,TRBD1